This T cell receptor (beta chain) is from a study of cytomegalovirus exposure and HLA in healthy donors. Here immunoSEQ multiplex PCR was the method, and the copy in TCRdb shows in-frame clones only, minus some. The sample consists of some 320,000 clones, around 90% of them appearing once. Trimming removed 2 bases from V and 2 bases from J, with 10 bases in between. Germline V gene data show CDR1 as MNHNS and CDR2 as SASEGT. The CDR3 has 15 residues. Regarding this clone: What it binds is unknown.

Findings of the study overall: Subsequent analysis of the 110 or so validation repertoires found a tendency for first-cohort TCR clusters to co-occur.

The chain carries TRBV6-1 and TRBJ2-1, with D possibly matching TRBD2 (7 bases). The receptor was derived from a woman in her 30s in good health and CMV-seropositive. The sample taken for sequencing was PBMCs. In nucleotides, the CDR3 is TGTGCCAGCAGTGAACTCGGGGGGCCCTACAATGAGCAGTTCTTC. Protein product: CASSELGGPYNEQFF.